One and the same sample provided the 22 T cell receptor beta chains below, sequenced in a study of T cell changes during pregnancy in multiple sclerosis. The data were produced by immunoSEQ multiplex PCR, yet TCRdb's version contains in-frame clones alone and is incomplete. Of approximately 94,000 clones listed, approximately 90% are singletons. The sequencing used peripheral blood, collected after pregnancy. The receptors come from a female donor with multiple sclerosis, enrolled in a pregnancy study.

The V gene is TRBV15, the J gene TRBJ1-3; D not resolved. The CDR3 spans 15 residues. The V end was cut by 0 bases, the J end by 2 bases, with 8 bases between. Germline CDR1 and CDR2: LNHNV and YYDKDF (reference sequence). The CDR3, as DNA: TGTGCCACCAGCAGAGAAGGAGGAACTGGAAACACCATATATTTT. Protein: CATSREGGTGNTIYF.

The rearrangement joins TRBV28 to TRBJ1-1; the match to TRBD1 covers 8 bases. This CDR3 has 12 residues. Germline CDR1 and CDR2: MDHEN and SYDVKM. J was trimmed by 6 bases and V by 3 bases; bases with no gene match: 0. The CDR3 is CASSLGQAEAFF. DNA for the CDR3: TGTGCCAGCAGTTTGGGACAGGCTGAAGCTTTCTTT.

The chain couples TRBV6-1 to TRBJ2-1, with 10 positions matching TRBD2. The CDR3 is 16 amino acids. After removal of 2 bases from V and 7 bases from J, the junction contained 8 bases not matched to a gene. From germline, CDR1 is MNHNS and CDR2 SASEGT. CDR3 DNA: TGTGCCAGCAGTGAAATTCCTAGCGGGAGAAGGAATGAGCAGTTCTTC. Encoded protein: CASSEIPSGRRNEQFF.

The J gene is TRBJ1-5, the V gene TRBV7-6, with 7 bases aligning to TRBD1. This CDR3 spans 13 amino acids. Per the germline V gene, CDR1 is SGHVS and CDR2 is FNYEAQ. The V gene end was trimmed by 4 bases and the J gene end by 7 bases; junction bases not matched to a gene: 4. CDR3 loop: CASSSDREQPQHF. CDR3 DNA: TGTGCCAGCAGCTCCGACAGGGAACAGCCCCAGCATTTT.

The J gene is TRBJ2-7, the V gene TRBV5-1, with D unclear. V was trimmed by 0 bases and J by 1 base, leaving 5 bases between them. Germline assignment: CDR1 SGHRS and CDR2 YFSETQ. The CDR3 extends over 13 amino acids. The CDR3 DNA reads TGCGCCAGCAGCTTGGGCAGTTCCTACGAGCAGTACTTC. Protein: CASSLGSSYEQYF. Using reference TRBV5-1 and TRBJ2-7 for the parts outside the CDR3, the full variable domain is KAGVTQTPRYLIKTRGQQVTLSCSPISGHRSVSWYQQTPGQGLQFLFEYFSETQRNKGNFPGRFSGRQFSNSRSEMNVSTLELGDSALYLCASSLGSSYEQYFGPGTRLTVT.

The chain is built from TRBV19 and TRBJ1-3; D is undetermined. Trimming pared 1 base from V and 3 bases from J, leaving 7 bases between. CDR1 is LNHDA and CDR2 is SQIVND in the germline V gene (reference sequence). CDR3 length: 14 residues. The CDR3 DNA is TGTGCCAGTAGTATAGGTGGGAGTGGAAACACCATATATTTT. Translated: CASSIGGSGNTIYF.

This clone was observed once. The chain is built from TRBV29-1 and TRBJ2-1; 8 positions agree with TRBD2. The CDR3 loop spans 15 amino acids. Germline loops: CDR1 SQVTM, CDR2 ANQGSEA. The V segment lost 3 bases and the J segment 5 bases; nucleotides outside the gene matches: 9. Here the CDR3 reads CSVEATGLANNEQFF. CDR3 DNA sequence: TGCAGCGTTGAGGCAACTGGACTAGCTAACAATGAGCAGTTCTTC.

J is TRBJ2-5 and V is TRBV27; TRBD2 matches at 10 bases. Trimming at V came to 8 bases and at J to 1 base, leaving 7 bases not matched to a gene. Germline V gene lookup returns CDR1 MNHEY and CDR2 SMNVEV (reference sequence). The length of the CDR3 is 15 residues. The CDR3 protein is CASRLAGTIQETQYF. In DNA form, the CDR3 reads TGTGCCAGCCGACTAGCGGGTACGATCCAAGAGACCCAGTACTTC.

The rearrangement uses TRBV11-1 and TRBJ2-5, with a possible D match to TRBD2 (5 bases). Germline V lookup: CDR1 SGHAT, CDR2 FQDESV (reference sequence). The V end was cut by 4 bases, the J end by 1 base, with 13 bases between. The CDR3 sequence is 15 residues long. CDR3 bases: TGTGCCAGCAGCTACGTCGGGGAGCTCCAAGAGACCCAGTACTTC. Protein: CASSYVGELQETQYF.

The genes are TRBV7-9 and TRBJ2-2, with TRBD1 matching 9 bases. This CDR3 has 15 residues. The ends lost 1 base at V and 6 bases at J; junction bases unmatched: 3. Germline loops: CDR1 SEHNR, CDR2 FQNEAQ (reference sequence). As DNA, the CDR3 is TGTGCCAGCAGCTTAGGGGACAGGGCTTCCGGGGAGCTGTTTTTT. This translates into CASSLGDRASGELFF.

This chain links TRBV7-2 with TRBJ2-1; a weak D match, TRBD2 (6 bases). Trimming cost V 5 bases and J 1 base, with 18 bases left between them. The CDR3 runs to 17 residues. Germline CDR1 is SGHTA and CDR2 is FQGNSA. Here the CDR3 reads CASSDPESLASYNEQFF. The CDR3 coding sequence is TGTGCCAGCAGCGACCCGGAGAGCCTAGCGTCCTACAATGAGCAGTTCTTC.

The chain links TRBV6-1 to TRBJ2-5; 7 nucleotides match TRBD1. The CDR3 contains 14 residues. With 6 bases clipped from V and 5 bases from J, the junction kept 9 bases outside the gene matches. Per germline, CDR1 MNHNS and CDR2 SASEGT. CDR3 DNA: TGTGCCAGCAGCTTACTACAGGGGCGGGAGACCCAGTACTTC. Translation gives CASSLLQGRETQYF.

This chain uses TRBV6-5 with TRBJ1-3, with a possible D match to TRBD1 (6 bases). CDR3 length: 14 amino acids. V shed 2 bases and J shed 3 bases, with 8 bases lying between them. Germline CDR1 MNHEY, CDR2 SVGAGI. The CDR3 loop reads CASSYIQGGNTIYF. Here the CDR3 DNA reads TGTGCCAGCAGTTACATACAGGGTGGAAACACCATATATTTT.

This clone was picked up a small number of times. The genes are TRBV5-4 and TRBJ1-1; D remains ambiguous. Per the germline V gene, CDR1 is SGHNT and CDR2 is YYREEE (reference sequence). The CDR3 sequence is 14 residues long. V was clipped by 0 bases and J by 2 bases, with 8 bases between them. The CDR3 is CASSLGQKNTEAFF. DNA for the CDR3: TGTGCCAGCAGCTTGGGACAAAAAAACACTGAAGCTTTCTTT.

The chain combines TRBV7-8 with TRBJ2-3; 9 positions agree with TRBD1. Germline loops: CDR1 SGHVS, CDR2 FQNEAQ. V dropped 2 bases and J dropped 1; count of bases not matched to a gene: 4. The CDR3 has 16 residues. The CDR3 spells CASSLRQGEGTDTQYF. CDR3 coding DNA: TGTGCCAGCAGCTTACGACAGGGGGAGGGCACAGATACGCAGTATTTT.

V and J are TRBV5-1 and TRBJ2-5, with 7 bases matching TRBD1. Losses at the gene ends were 3 bases for V and 0 bases for J; bases not matched to a gene: 11. This CDR3 has 17 residues. The V gene's germline CDR1 is SGHRS and CDR2 YFSETQ. CDR3 sequence: CASSSGQPKLNQETQYF. In DNA, the CDR3 is TGCGCCAGCAGCTCGGGACAGCCGAAGCTGAACCAAGAGACCCAGTACTTC.

The chain employs TRBV28 and TRBJ2-1; 14 bases agree with TRBD2. Trimming removed 5 bases from V and 7 bases from J; junction bases left unmatched: 7. The germline V gene encodes CDR1 MDHEN and CDR2 SYDVKM. The length of the CDR3 is 16 residues. The CDR3 protein is CASSLQGLAGVNEQFF. CDR3 DNA: TGTGCCAGCAGTCTCCAGGGACTAGCGGGAGTAAATGAGCAGTTCTTC. The full variable domain, its missing parts supplied by reference TRBV28 and TRBJ2-1, is DVKVTQSSRYLVKRTGEKVFLECVQDMDHENMFWYRQDPGLGLRLIYFSYDVKMKEKGDIPEGYSVSREKKERFSLILESASTNQTSMYLCASSLQGLAGVNEQFFGPGTRLTVL.

The rearrangement joins TRBV7-2 to TRBJ2-3, with 10 bases fitting TRBD2. Germline V gene data show CDR1 as SGHTA and CDR2 as FQGNSA. The CDR3 contains 15 residues. The V gene end was trimmed by 4 bases and the J gene end by 6 bases; junction bases not matched to a gene: 7. CDR3 coding DNA: TGTGCCAGCAGCTCCTCTAGCGGGGGTGCTGATACGCAGTATTTT. This sequence encodes CASSSSSGGADTQYF. The whole variable domain, filled in from reference TRBV7-2 and TRBJ2-3, reads GAGVSQSPSNKVTEKGKDVELRCDPISGHTALYWYRQSLGQGLEFLIYFQGNSAPDKSGLPSDRFSAERTGGSVSTLTIQRTQQEDSAVYLCASSSSSGGADTQYFGPGTRLTVL.

The chain's CDR3 is CASSWGGQLAKNIQYF. Written as DNA, the CDR3 is TGCGCCAGCAGCTGGGGAGGCCAACTAGCCAAAAACATTCAGTACTTC. This chain joins TRBV5-1 and TRBJ2-4; possibly TRBD2 for D (6 bases). CDR3 length: 16 residues. Germline V gene lookup returns CDR1 SGHRS and CDR2 YFSETQ. V was pared by 3 bases and J by 0 bases, with 13 bases between.

The chain employs TRBV19 and TRBJ1-5; perhaps TRBD1 as D (5 bases). The CDR3 runs to 16 residues. The germline CDR1 and CDR2 sequences are LNHDA and SQIVND (reference sequence). V was pared by 3 bases and J by 2 bases, with 14 bases between. The CDR3: CASSMGGAPGNQPQHF. CDR3 DNA sequence: TGTGCCAGTAGTATGGGTGGGGCCCCTGGCAATCAGCCCCAGCATTTT.

The chain recombines TRBV15 with TRBJ2-7, with D possibly TRBD2 on 5 matching bases. The V gene's germline CDR1 is LNHNV and CDR2 YYDKDF (reference sequence). Trimming removed 3 bases from V and 6 bases from J, with 12 bases in between. The CDR3 is made up of 13 amino acids. CDR3 in amino acids: CATSRLSGGEQYF. CDR3 DNA: TGTGCCACCAGCAGGCTGAGCGGCGGCGAGCAGTACTTC.

V usage is TRBV5-1 and J usage is TRBJ2-3, with D tentatively TRBD2 (5 bases). Germline lookup yields CDR1 SGHRS and CDR2 YFSETQ. CDR3 length: 13 amino acids. Between the trimmed V and J ends, which lost 4 bases and 4 bases, there was a span of 10 bases. The CDR3 coding sequence is TGCGCCAGCAGCCTAGCCCGGGCAGATACGCAGTATTTT. Protein product: CASSLARADTQYF.